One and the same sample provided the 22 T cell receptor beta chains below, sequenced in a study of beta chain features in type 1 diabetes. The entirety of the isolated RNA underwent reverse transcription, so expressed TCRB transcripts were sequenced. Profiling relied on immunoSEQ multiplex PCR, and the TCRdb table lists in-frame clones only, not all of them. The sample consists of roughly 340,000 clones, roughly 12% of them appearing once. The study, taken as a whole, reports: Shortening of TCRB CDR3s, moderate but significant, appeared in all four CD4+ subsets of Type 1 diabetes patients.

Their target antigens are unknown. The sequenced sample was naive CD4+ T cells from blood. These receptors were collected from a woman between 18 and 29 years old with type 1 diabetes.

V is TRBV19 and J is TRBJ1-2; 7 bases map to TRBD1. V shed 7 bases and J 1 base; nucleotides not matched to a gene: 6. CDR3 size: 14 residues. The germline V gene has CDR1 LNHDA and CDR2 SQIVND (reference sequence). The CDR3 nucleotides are TGTGCCAGTACCGGACAGGCTTATAACTATGGCTACACCTTC. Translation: CASTGQAYNYGYTF. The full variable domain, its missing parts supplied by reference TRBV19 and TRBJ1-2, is DGGITQSPKYLFRKEGQNVTLSCEQNLNHDAMYWYRQDPGQGLRLIYYSQIVNDFQKGDIAEGYSVSREKKESFPLTVTSAQKNPTAFYLCASTGQAYNYGYTFGSGTRLTVV.

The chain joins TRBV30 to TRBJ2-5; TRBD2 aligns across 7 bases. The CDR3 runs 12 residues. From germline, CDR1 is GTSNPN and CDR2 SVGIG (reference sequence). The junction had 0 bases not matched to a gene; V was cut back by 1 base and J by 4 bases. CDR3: CAWSGGRETQYF. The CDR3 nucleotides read TGTGCCTGGAGTGGCGGGAGAGAGACCCAGTACTTC.

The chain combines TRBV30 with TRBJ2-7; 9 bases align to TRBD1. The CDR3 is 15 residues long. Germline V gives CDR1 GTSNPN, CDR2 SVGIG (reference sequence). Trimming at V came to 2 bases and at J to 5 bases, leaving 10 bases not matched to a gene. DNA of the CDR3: TGTGCCTGGAGTCATGTCGGGACAGGGTATAACGAGCAGTACTTC. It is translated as CAWSHVGTGYNEQYF.

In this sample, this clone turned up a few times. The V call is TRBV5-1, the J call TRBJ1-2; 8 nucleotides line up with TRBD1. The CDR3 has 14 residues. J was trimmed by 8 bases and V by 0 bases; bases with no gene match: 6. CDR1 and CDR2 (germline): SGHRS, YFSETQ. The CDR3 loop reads CASSLENRGSGYTF. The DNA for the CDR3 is TGCGCCAGCAGCTTGGAGAACAGGGGGTCGGGCTACACCTTC.

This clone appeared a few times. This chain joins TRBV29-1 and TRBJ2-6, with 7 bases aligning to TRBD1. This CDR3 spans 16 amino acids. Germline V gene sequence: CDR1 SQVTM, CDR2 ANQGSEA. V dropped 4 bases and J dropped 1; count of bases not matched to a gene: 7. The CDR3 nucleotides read TGCAGCGTTGCCGGGACAGTCTCTTCTGGGGCCAACGTCCTGACTTTC. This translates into CSVAGTVSSGANVLTF.

In DNA form, the CDR3 reads TGTGCCAGCACCGCGACGGGAGGGACCTACAATGAGCAGTTCTTC. It specifies CASTATGGTYNEQFF. J is TRBJ2-1 and V is TRBV7-8; TRBD2 matches 8 bases. V was clipped by 7 bases and J by 2 bases; unmatched bases: 7. Germline V CDR1 and CDR2: SGHVS, FQNEAQ. The CDR3 has 15 residues.

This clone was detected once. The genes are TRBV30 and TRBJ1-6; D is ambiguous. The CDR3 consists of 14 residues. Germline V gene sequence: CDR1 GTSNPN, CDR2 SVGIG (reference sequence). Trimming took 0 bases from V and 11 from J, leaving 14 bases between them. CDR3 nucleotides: TGTGCCTGGAGTGTAATGCAGAATGGGCCACCCCTCCACTTT. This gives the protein CAWSVMQNGPPLHF.

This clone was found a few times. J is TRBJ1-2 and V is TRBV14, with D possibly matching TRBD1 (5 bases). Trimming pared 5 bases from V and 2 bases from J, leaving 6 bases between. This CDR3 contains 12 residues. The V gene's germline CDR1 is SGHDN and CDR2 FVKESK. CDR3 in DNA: TGTGCCAGCAGCAGACAGAACTATGGCTACACCTTC. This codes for CASSRQNYGYTF.

The CDR3 DNA sequence: TGTGCCAGCAGCTTCGAGGTGCGAGAGACCCAGTACTTC. Protein product: CASSFEVRETQYF. This sequence joins TRBV7-9 and TRBJ2-5; no reliable D call. The germline CDR1 and CDR2 sequences are SEHNR and FQNEAQ (reference sequence). V gave up 3 bases and J gave up 4 bases, with 9 bases separating them. The CDR3 totals 13 residues.

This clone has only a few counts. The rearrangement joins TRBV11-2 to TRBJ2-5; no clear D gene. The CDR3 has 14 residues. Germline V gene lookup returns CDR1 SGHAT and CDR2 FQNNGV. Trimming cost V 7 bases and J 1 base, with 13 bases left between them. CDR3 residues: CASTPVVFQETQYF. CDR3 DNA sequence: TGTGCCAGCACCCCAGTGGTATTCCAAGAGACCCAGTACTTC.

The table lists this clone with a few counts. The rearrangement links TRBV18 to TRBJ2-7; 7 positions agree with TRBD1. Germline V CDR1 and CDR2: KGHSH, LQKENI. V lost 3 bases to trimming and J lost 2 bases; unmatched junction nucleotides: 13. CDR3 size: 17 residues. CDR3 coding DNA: TGTGCCAGCTCACCCCCGACAGGGTTGAGGGGGACCTACGAGCAGTACTTC. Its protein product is CASSPPTGLRGTYEQYF. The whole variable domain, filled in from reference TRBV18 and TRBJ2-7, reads NAGVMQNPRHLVRRRGQEARLRCSPMKGHSHVYWYRQLPEEGLKFMVYLQKENIIDESGMPKERFSAEFPKEGPSILRIQQVVRGDSAAYFCASSPPTGLRGTYEQYFGPGTRLTVT.

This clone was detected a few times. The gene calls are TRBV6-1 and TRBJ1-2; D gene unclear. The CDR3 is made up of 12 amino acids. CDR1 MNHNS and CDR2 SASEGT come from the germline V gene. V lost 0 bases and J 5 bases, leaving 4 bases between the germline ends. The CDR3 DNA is TGTGCCAGCAGTGAAGCCTCTTATGGCTACACCTTC. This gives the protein CASSEASYGYTF.

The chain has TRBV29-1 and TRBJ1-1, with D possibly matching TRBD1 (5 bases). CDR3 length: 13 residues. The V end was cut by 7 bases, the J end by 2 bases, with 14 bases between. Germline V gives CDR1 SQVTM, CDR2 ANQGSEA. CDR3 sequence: CSGTGLLNTEAFF. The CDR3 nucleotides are TGCAGCGGTACAGGTTTACTTAACACTGAAGCTTTCTTT.

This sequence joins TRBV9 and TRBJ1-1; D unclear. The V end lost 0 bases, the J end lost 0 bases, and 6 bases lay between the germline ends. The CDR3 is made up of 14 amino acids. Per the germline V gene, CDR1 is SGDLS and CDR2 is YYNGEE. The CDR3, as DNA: TGTGCCAGCAGCGTAGCTCCGGTGAACACTGAAGCTTTCTTT. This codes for CASSVAPVNTEAFF.

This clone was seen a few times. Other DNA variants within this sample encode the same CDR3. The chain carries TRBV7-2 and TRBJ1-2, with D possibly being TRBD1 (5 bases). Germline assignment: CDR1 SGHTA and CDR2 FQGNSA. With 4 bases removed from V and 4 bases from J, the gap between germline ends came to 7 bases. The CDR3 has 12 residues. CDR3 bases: TGTGCCAGCAGCTGGGACTCCTATGGCTACACCTTC. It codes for CASSWDSYGYTF.

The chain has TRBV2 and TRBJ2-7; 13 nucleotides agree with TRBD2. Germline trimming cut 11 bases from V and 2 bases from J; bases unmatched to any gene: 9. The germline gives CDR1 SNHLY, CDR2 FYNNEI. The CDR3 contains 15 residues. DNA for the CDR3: TGTGCCGGAGCCCTTGGGACTAGCGGGGCCTACGAGCAGTACTTC. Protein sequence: CAGALGTSGAYEQYF. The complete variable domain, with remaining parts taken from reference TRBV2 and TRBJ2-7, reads EPEVTQTPSHQVTQMGQEVILRCVPISNHLYFYWYRQILGQKVEFLVSFYNNEISEKSEIFDDQFSVERPDGSNFTLKIRSTKLEDSAMYFCAGALGTSGAYEQYFGPGTRLTVT.

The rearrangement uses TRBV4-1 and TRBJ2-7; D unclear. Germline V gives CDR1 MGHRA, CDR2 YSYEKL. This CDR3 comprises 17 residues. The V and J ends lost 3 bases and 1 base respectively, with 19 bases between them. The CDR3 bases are TGCGCCAGCAGCCACCTAAAGTTAGGAGTCGGATCCTACGAGCAGTACTTC. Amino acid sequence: CASSHLKLGVGSYEQYF.

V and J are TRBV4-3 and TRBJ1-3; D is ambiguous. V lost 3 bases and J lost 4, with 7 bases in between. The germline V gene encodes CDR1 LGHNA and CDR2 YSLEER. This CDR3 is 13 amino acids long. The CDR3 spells CASSHLKGNTIYF. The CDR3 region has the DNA TGCGCCAGCAGCCACCTAAAAGGAAACACCATATATTTT.

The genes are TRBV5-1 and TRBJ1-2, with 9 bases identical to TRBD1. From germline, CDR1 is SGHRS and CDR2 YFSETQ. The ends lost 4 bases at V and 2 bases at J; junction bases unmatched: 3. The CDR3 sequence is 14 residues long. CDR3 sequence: CASSTGQGNYGYTF. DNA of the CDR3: TGCGCCAGCAGCACGGGACAGGGCAACTATGGCTACACCTTC.

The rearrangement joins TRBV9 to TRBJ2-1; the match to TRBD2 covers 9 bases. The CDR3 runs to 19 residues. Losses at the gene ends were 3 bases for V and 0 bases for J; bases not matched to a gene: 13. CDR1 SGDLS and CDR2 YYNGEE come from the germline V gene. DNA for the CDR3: TGTGCCAGCAGCGGGCTGGGGCTAGCGGGGACTCACTCCTACAATGAGCAGTTCTTC. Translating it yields CASSGLGLAGTHSYNEQFF.

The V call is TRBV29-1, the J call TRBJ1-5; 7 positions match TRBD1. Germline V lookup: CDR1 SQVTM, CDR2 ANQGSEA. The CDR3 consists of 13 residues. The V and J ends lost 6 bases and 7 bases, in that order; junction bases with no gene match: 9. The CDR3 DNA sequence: TGCAGCGTCAGACAGGGATTCGGCCAGCCCCAGCATTTT. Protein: CSVRQGFGQPQHF.

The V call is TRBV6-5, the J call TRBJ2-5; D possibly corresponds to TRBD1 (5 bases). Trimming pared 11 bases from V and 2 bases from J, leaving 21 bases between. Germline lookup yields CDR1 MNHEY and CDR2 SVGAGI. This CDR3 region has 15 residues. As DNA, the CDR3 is TGTGCCTCCAAAGCCCCCAGGGAAGGACAAGAGACCCAGTACTTC. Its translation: CASKAPREGQETQYF.